One sample yielded the 20 T cell receptor beta chains listed below, sequenced in a study of read filtering for tumor transcriptome and immune sequencing. From roughly 390 ng of RNA, a library with molecular barcoded alpha/delta and beta/gamma adaptors was made. TCRdb reprocessed the reads via MiXCR and lists one record per CDR3 protein. The sample shows 35,000 to 50,000 distinct CDR3 sequences, roughly 20% of them seen only once. Material for sequencing was a population of CD138-negative cells sorted from bone marrow. These receptors all come from a donor at least 40 years old with multiple myeloma.

This clonotype has ten or more counts. This chain links TRBV28 with TRBJ2-2; D gene unclear. Germline V gives CDR1 MDHEN, CDR2 SYDVKM. The ends were cut back, 8 bases at V and 9 bases at J, with 10 bases in the middle. The CDR3 runs to 11 residues. The CDR3 region is CASGSSWELFF. In DNA form, the CDR3 reads TGTGCCAGCGGATCTTCGTGGGAGCTGTTTTTT. Drawing the rest from reference TRBV28 and TRBJ2-2, the complete variable domain is DVKVTQSSRYLVKRTGEKVFLECVQDMDHENMFWYRQDPGLGLRLIYFSYDVKMKEKGDIPEGYSVSREKKERFSLILESASTNQTSMYLCASGSSWELFFGEGSRLTVL.

This clonotype was detected many times. The V gene is TRBV6-2 or TRBV6-3, the J gene TRBJ2-1, with 13 nucleotides matching TRBD2. The CDR3 has 16 amino acids. The germline CDR1 and CDR2 sequences are MNHEY and SVGEGT. Trimming at V came to 6 bases and at J to 9 bases, leaving 11 bases not matched to a gene. The CDR3 here is CASRGGTSGKRGEQFF. CDR3 sequence (DNA): TGTGCCAGCAGGGGAGGGACTAGCGGGAAACGAGGTGAGCAGTTCTTC.

Ten or more counts support this clonotype. The chain recombines TRBV29-1 with TRBJ2-5; TRBD1 is a possible D gene (6 bases). Germline values: CDR1 SQVTM, CDR2 ANQGSEA. The CDR3 spans 10 residues. The DNA for the CDR3 is TGCAGAGCAGGGGACGAGACCCAGTACTTC. This sequence encodes CRAGDETQYF.

The genes are TRBV6-5 and TRBJ2-7, with TRBD1 matching 7 bases. V shed 2 bases and J 2 bases; nucleotides not matched to a gene: 6. This CDR3 has 15 amino acids. CDR1 is MNHEY and CDR2 is SVGAGI in the germline V gene. CDR3 in DNA: TGTGCCAGCAGTTACAGGGGGCTAGCCGCCTACGAGCAGTACTTC. Its protein is CASSYRGLAAYEQYF.

This clonotype was detected many times. CDR3 bases: TGTGCCAGCAGTACAAAGGCGGGACGCAATGAGCAGTTCTTC. It yields the protein CASSTKAGRNEQFF. The chain couples TRBV6-1 to TRBJ2-1, with D perhaps TRBD2 (6 bases). Trimming left V 5 bases short and J 6 bases short, with 14 bases between. The CDR3 is 14 amino acids. In germline, CDR1 is MNHNS, CDR2 SASEGT.

The rearrangement uses TRBV30 and TRBJ2-1, with 8 bases aligning to TRBD1. CDR3 length: 15 residues. CDR1 and CDR2 (germline): GTSNPN, SVGIG (reference sequence). The V gene end was trimmed by 0 bases and the J gene end by 6 bases; junction bases not matched to a gene: 7. As DNA, the CDR3 is TGTGCCTGGAGTGTAGGCGACAGGGGTTTCAATGAGCAGTTCTTC. Its protein product is CAWSVGDRGFNEQFF.

This clonotype was seen ten or more times. The rearrangement uses TRBV5-1 and TRBJ1-2; D is unresolved. Germline V gene lookup returns CDR1 SGHRS and CDR2 YFSETQ. The CDR3 has 14 residues. V was trimmed by 0 bases and J by 2 bases, leaving 8 bases between them. The CDR3 bases are TGCGCCAGCAGCTTGGACAGACTAAACTATGGCTACACCTTC. It encodes CASSLDRLNYGYTF.

This clonotype was counted ten times or more. V gene TRBV6-2 or TRBV6-3 combines with J gene TRBJ2-1; no firm D call. V was trimmed by 2 bases and J by 1 base, leaving 9 bases between them. The CDR3 is 15 amino acids. From germline, CDR1 is MNHEY and CDR2 SVGEGT. CDR3 in DNA: TGTGCCAGCAGTTACGACCAGCGATCCTACAATGAGCAGTTCTTC. Its protein product is CASSYDQRSYNEQFF.

This clonotype was seen many times. The chain carries TRBV27 and TRBJ2-5; TRBD1 matches at 7 bases. CDR1 is MNHEY and CDR2 is SMNVEV in the germline V gene (reference sequence). V trimming: 5 bases; J trimming: 2 bases; junction bases outside the gene matches: 5. The CDR3 runs 14 residues. Here the CDR3 reads CASSKWDRQETQYF. The DNA for the CDR3 is TGTGCCAGCAGTAAATGGGACAGACAAGAGACCCAGTACTTC.

V usage is TRBV20-1 and J usage is TRBJ2-7; 7 bases are shared with TRBD2. After removal of 4 bases from V and 4 bases from J, the junction contained 4 bases not matched to a gene. The germline V gene has CDR1 DFQATT and CDR2 SNEGSKA (reference sequence). There are 12 residues in the CDR3. CDR3 coding DNA: TGCAGTGCTATTTGGGGGGGGTACGAGCAGTACTTC. Translating gives CSAIWGGYEQYF.

The chain combines TRBV11-2 with TRBJ2-2; tentatively, D is TRBD2 (6 bases). V was clipped by 10 bases and J by 4 bases, with 16 bases between them. Germline V gives CDR1 SGHAT, CDR2 FQNNGV. The CDR3 is made up of 14 amino acids. The CDR3 region is CATPYGRGTGELFF. The CDR3 DNA sequence: TGTGCCACCCCCTACGGGAGAGGCACCGGGGAGCTGTTTTTT. Drawing the rest from reference TRBV11-2 and TRBJ2-2, the complete variable domain is EAGVAQSPRYKIIEKRQSVAFWCNPISGHATLYWYQQILGQGPKLLIQFQNNGVVDDSQLPKDRFSAERLKGVDSTLKIQPAKLEDSAVYLCATPYGRGTGELFFGEGSRLTVL.

This clonotype was recorded many times. The chain links TRBV7-9 to TRBJ2-3; D uncertain. Trimming removed 5 bases from V and 6 bases from J, with 6 bases in between. The CDR3 extends over 11 amino acids. Germline V gene sequence: CDR1 SEHNR, CDR2 FQNEAQ (reference sequence). The CDR3 sequence is CASSASDTQYF. The CDR3 DNA reads as TGTGCCAGCAGCGCTAGTGATACGCAGTATTTT.

Comments on this clonotype: One end of the junction varies from germline; a read error may be responsible. The chain links TRBV12-3 or TRBV12-4 to TRBJ2-1; D is possibly TRBD1 (6 bases). The CDR3 spans 16 residues. The DNA of the CDR3 is TGTGCTAGCAGTGGACTGGGGCAGGGGATTCACAATGAGCAGTTCTTC. Its protein product is CASSGLGQGIHNEQFF.

This clonotype occurred a few times. This chain joins TRBV20-1 and TRBJ2-3; 8 nucleotides align to TRBD2. The CDR3 runs 11 residues. With V trimmed by 5 bases and J by 10 bases, 5 bases remained unmatched. CDR1 DFQATT and CDR2 SNEGSKA come from the germline V gene (reference sequence). CDR3: CSAFSGMAQYF. The CDR3 DNA sequence: TGCAGTGCTTTTAGCGGGATGGCGCAGTATTTT.

This clonotype was recorded at least ten times. V gene TRBV11-2 combines with J gene TRBJ2-1; D is unresolved. CDR1 and CDR2 (germline): SGHAT, FQNNGV. This CDR3 has 13 amino acids. V was clipped by 2 bases and J by 7 bases, with 9 bases between them. The CDR3 DNA reads as TGTGCCAGCAGCTTAAGGGCCAGGAATGAGCAGTTCTTC. It is translated as CASSLRARNEQFF.

This clonotype was seen at least ten times. This sequence joins TRBV7-9 and TRBJ2-3; D is unclear. Germline V gene lookup returns CDR1 SEHNR and CDR2 FQNEAQ (reference sequence). This CDR3 contains 13 residues. V gave up 5 bases and J gave up 1 base, with 7 bases separating them. The CDR3 DNA follows: TGTGCCAGCAGCGCCGGCCGCACAGATACGCAGTATTTT. Protein sequence: CASSAGRTDTQYF.

Ten or more counts support this clonotype. The J gene is TRBJ1-1, the V gene TRBV7-9; D remains unclear. Germline lookup yields CDR1 SEHNR and CDR2 FQNEAQ (reference sequence). This CDR3 is 16 amino acids long. Trimming shortened V by 4 bases and J by 3 bases, and 18 bases separated the two germline ends. Here the CDR3 reads CASSSPEDSGYTEAFF. The CDR3 DNA reads TGTGCCAGCAGCTCCCCCGAGGACTCGGGGTACACTGAAGCTTTCTTT.

This clonotype was detected many times. V is TRBV10-2 and J is TRBJ1-2; D ambiguous. Trimming stripped 0 bases from V and 4 bases from J, with 6 bases between. In germline, CDR1 is WSHSY, CDR2 SAAADI. The CDR3 runs 13 residues. CDR3 amino acids: CASSESQTYGYTF. The DNA for the CDR3 is TGCGCCAGCAGTGAGTCTCAAACCTATGGCTACACCTTC.

This clonotype was picked up one time. Sequence at one end of the junction differs from germline and may be a read error. The rearrangement joins TRBV20-1 to TRBJ2-3; 9 nucleotides agree with TRBD2. CDR3 length: 15 residues. Germline CDR1 reads DFQATT; CDR2 reads SNEGSKA (reference sequence). The CDR3 region is CSARPSGINTDTQYF. DNA for the CDR3: TGCAGTGCTAGGCCTAGCGGGATTAACACAGACACGCAGTATTTT.

This clonotype has at least ten counts. V is TRBV10-3 and J is TRBJ1-1, with TRBD1 identical over 9 bases. This CDR3 region has 12 residues. From germline, CDR1 is ENHRY and CDR2 SYGVKD. Unmatched junction bases numbered 9, after V lost 6 bases and J lost 13 bases. The CDR3 loop reads CAISDGTGKIFF. The CDR3 DNA is TGTGCCATCAGCGATGGGACAGGGAAGATTTTCTTT.